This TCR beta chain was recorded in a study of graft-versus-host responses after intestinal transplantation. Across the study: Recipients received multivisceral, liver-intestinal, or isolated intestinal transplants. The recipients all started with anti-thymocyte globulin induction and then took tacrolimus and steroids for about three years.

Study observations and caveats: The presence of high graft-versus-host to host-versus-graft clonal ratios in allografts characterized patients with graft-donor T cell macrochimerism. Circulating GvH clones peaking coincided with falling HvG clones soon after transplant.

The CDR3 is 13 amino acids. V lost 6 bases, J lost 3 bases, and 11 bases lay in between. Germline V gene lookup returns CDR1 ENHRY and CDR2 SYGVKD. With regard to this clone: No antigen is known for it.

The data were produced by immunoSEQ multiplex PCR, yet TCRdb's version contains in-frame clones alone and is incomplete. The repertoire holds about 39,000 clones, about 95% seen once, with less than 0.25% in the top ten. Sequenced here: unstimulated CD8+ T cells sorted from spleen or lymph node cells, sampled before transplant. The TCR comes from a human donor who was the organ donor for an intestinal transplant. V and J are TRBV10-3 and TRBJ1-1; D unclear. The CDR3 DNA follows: TGTGCCATCAGCCGTGGAGTCCACACTGAAGCTTTCTTT. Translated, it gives CAISRGVHTEAFF.